Each of the 24 T cell receptor beta chains below was sequenced from the same sample in a study of tumor-infiltrating lymphocytes in primary liver carcinoma. Out of unsorted whole blood came the blood RNA, and germline DNA was extracted as well. TCR beta cDNA was made from roughly 500 ng total RNA with a constant-region primer. Libraries of TCR beta came from three nested multiplex PCR rounds with slightly modified ARM-PCR. With TRBV1-TRBV30 forward primers and a C-beta reverse primer, the first two PCR rounds were run for approximately 10 cycles each. TCRdb fed the multiplex PCR reads into MiXCR, producing one record per CDR3 protein. The sample has approximately 330,000 distinct CDR3 sequences; about two thirds are singletons. Sequencing used peripheral blood. These receptors all stem from a man aged 40-49 years with primary liver carcinoma and hepatitis B virus infection.

V gene TRBV7-3 combines with J gene TRBJ2-1; D is possibly TRBD1 (8 bases). The CDR3 contains 15 residues. Germline-derived CDR1 and CDR2 are SGHTA and FQGTGA. V was clipped by 5 bases and J by 4 bases, with 15 bases between them. Here the CDR3 reads CASSRGQGGYNEQFF. The CDR3 DNA reads TGTGCCAGCAGCCGCGGACAGGGAGGGTACAATGAGCAGTTCTTC.

This sequence joins TRBV28 and TRBJ2-7; D perhaps matches TRBD2 (5 bases). Germline V gene data show CDR1 as MDHEN and CDR2 as SYDVKM. There are 13 residues in the CDR3. With 5 bases removed from V and 5 bases from J, the gap between germline ends came to 13 bases. Here the CDR3 DNA reads TGTGCCAGCAGTGCCGAGGGTGGAAACGAGCAGTACTTC. Protein product: CASSAEGGNEQYF.

To note about this clonotype: The junction and the germline gene differ at one end; a read error may be behind it. V usage is TRBV11-1 and J usage is TRBJ1-6; no clear D. Per germline, CDR1 SGHAT and CDR2 FQDESV (reference sequence). CDR3 length equals 14 residues. The CDR3 sequence: CASSRIGNNSPLHF. Written as DNA, the CDR3 is TGTGCCAGCAGCCGGATAGGGAATAATTCGCCCCTCCACTTT.

Worth noting for this clonotype: One end of the junction is discordant with germline, which a read error may explain. V is TRBV6-1 and J is TRBJ2-7, with TRBD2 as a possible D gene (6 bases). The CDR3 runs to 15 residues. The germline gives CDR1 MNHNS, CDR2 SASEGT. In DNA form, the CDR3 reads TGTACCAGCAGTGAAGAGGAGGGAAGCTCCTACGAGCAGTACTTC. Its protein product is CTSSEEEGSSYEQYF.

A remark on this clonotype: Given a much more abundant clone one base away, this may be a read error. The chain has TRBV12-3 or TRBV12-4 and TRBJ1-4, with a tentative D call TRBD1 (6 bases). V was cut by 9 bases and J by 6 bases, with 20 bases left in between. There are 15 residues in the CDR3. CDR3 bases: TGTGCCAGAAGGGAACTGGGGGGCTTGGATGAAAAACTGTTTTTT. Translated, it gives CARRELGGLDEKLFF.

As regards this clonotype: The junction shows a germline mismatch at one end, possibly a read error. The chain joins TRBV11-2 to TRBJ2-5, with a weak D call TRBD1 (6 bases). Germline V lookup: CDR1 SGHAT, CDR2 FQNNGV. The CDR3 contains 15 residues. The CDR3 DNA is TGTACCAGCAGCACAATGACAGGCGCGCAAGAGACCCAGTACTTC. Its translation: CTSSTMTGAQETQYF.

In regard to this clonotype: At one boundary the junction diverges from the germline segment, which might be a read error. The chain uses TRBV11-2 and TRBJ2-3, with a weak D call TRBD1 (6 bases). CDR3 size: 14 residues. The germline gives CDR1 SGHAT, CDR2 FQNNGV. The CDR3 nucleotides read TGTGCCAGCCGCTTAGATCAGGCCAGGGGTACGCGGTATTTT. It translates to CASRLDQARGTRYF.

This rearrangement joins TRBV29-1 to TRBJ1-4; 7 positions agree with TRBD1. Germline V CDR1 and CDR2: SQVTM, ANQGSEA. CDR3 length: 15 residues. J gave up 4 bases and V 6 bases, and 11 bases lay outside the gene matches. Here the CDR3 reads CSVGTSGGINEKLFF. In nucleotides, the CDR3 is TGCAGCGTCGGGACGTCAGGGGGGATTAATGAAAAACTGTTTTTT.

As for this clonotype: The CDR3 does not end in the conserved phenylalanine or tryptophan, so this is likely a read error. The chain carries TRBV4-3 and TRBJ1-2; the D is unclear. V lost 5 bases and J lost 7, with 17 bases in between. Germline V lookup: CDR1 LGHNA, CDR2 YSLEER. The CDR3 is 14 residues long. The CDR3 region has the DNA TGCGCCAGCAGCGTAGACCCGGGGATCGGTGGCTACACCCTC. Its protein product is CASSVDPGIGGYTL.

This clonotype was picked up many times. J is TRBJ2-2 and V is TRBV4-3; no firm D call. Between the trimmed V and J ends, which lost 0 bases and 0 bases, there was a span of 17 bases. The germline gives CDR1 LGHNA, CDR2 YSLEER. The CDR3 has 19 residues. The CDR3 loop is CASSQDRIGRQANTGELFF. The CDR3 DNA sequence: TGCGCCAGCAGCCAAGATCGGATTGGAAGGCAGGCGAACACCGGGGAGCTGTTTTTT.

A word on this clonotype: The junction does not match germline at one end; this may be a read error. The chain recombines TRBV6-6 with TRBJ2-7, with D perhaps matching TRBD1 (7 bases). The CDR3 is 14 residues long. Per germline, CDR1 MNHNY and CDR2 SVGAGI (reference sequence). The CDR3 loop reads CAGSYLEGANEQYF. CDR3 nucleotide sequence: TGTGCCGGCAGTTACTTGGAGGGGGCCAACGAGCAGTACTTC.

The CDR3 DNA follows: TGTACCGGCAGCTTCAGTCCGGGCAATGAGCAGTTCTTC. Its protein product is CTGSFSPGNEQFF. The rearrangement links TRBV11-2 to TRBJ2-1; D gene ambiguous. The germline CDR1 and CDR2 sequences are SGHAT and FQNNGV. The CDR3 length is 13 residues.

This clonotype occurred many times. The rearrangement uses TRBV29-1 and TRBJ2-3; D remains unclear. Germline V gene data show CDR1 as SQVTM and CDR2 as ANQGSEA. V gave up 1 base and J gave up 6 bases, with 8 bases separating them. The CDR3 totals 12 residues. CDR3 in DNA: TGCAGCGTTGAAGCCACTCGGGATACGCAGTATTTT. Its protein is CSVEATRDTQYF.

About this clonotype: One junction end disagrees with the germline gene, perhaps due to a read error. This chain links TRBV11-2 with TRBJ2-1; D remains ambiguous. The length of the CDR3 is 15 residues. From germline, CDR1 is SGHAT and CDR2 FQNNGV. The CDR3 protein is CASNLNPGLDILRFF. CDR3 bases: TGTGCCAGCAACTTAAACCCTGGCCTAGACATTCTAAGGTTCTTC. The full variable domain, completed using reference TRBV11-2 and TRBJ2-1, is EAGVAQSPRYKIIEKRQSVAFWCNPISGHATLYWYQQILGQGPKLLIQFQNNGVVDDSQLPKDRFSAERLKGVDSTLKIQPAKLEDSAVYLCASNLNPGLDILRFFGPGTRLTVL.

To note about this clonotype: Possible read error: a much larger clone is one base away. The chain has TRBV12-3 or TRBV12-4 and TRBJ2-1; weak D call: TRBD1 (5 bases). The CDR3 is 14 amino acids. V was shortened by 3 bases and J by 6 bases, with 12 bases between the two germline ends. CDR3 DNA: TGTGCCAGCAGTTTGAGACAGCAAGGCAATGAGCAGTTCTTC. Protein: CASSLRQQGNEQFF.

Regarding this clonotype: The germline gene is not matched at one end of the junction; a read error may be the cause. CDR3 bases: TGCAGCCTCCGAAAGGGAGGCAATGAGCGGTTCTTC. Its translation: CSLRKGGNERFF. The rearrangement uses TRBV29-1 and TRBJ2-1; tentative D call: TRBD2 (6 bases). The CDR3 has 12 residues. Germline V gene lookup returns CDR1 SQVTM and CDR2 ANQGSEA.

This chain links TRBV6-6 with TRBJ2-7; D is ambiguous. Trimming pared 5 bases from V and 3 bases from J, leaving 11 bases between. The CDR3 totals 13 residues. Germline V gene lookup returns CDR1 MNHNY and CDR2 SVGAGI (reference sequence). DNA of the CDR3: TGTGCCAGCAGTACCGCGGCCCACTACGAGCAGTACTTC. Translated, it gives CASSTAAHYEQYF.

This chain uses TRBV11-1 with TRBJ2-2, with 12 bases matching TRBD1. CDR1 is SGHAT, CDR2 FQDESV, per germline (reference sequence). Unmatched junction bases numbered 5, after V lost 2 bases and J lost 4 bases. The length of the CDR3 is 17 residues. CDR3 DNA sequence: TGTGCCAGCAGCTTAAAGGGACAGGGGGCTGCCACCGGGGAGCTGTTTTTT. Its translation: CASSLKGQGAATGELFF.

With respect to this clonotype: One base away lies a much larger clone, so this may be a sequencing read error. The rearrangement uses TRBV10-3 and TRBJ2-1; no firm D call. This CDR3 is 13 amino acids long. Germline assignment: CDR1 ENHRY and CDR2 SYGVKD. The CDR3 reads CTISEGRYNEQFF. For the CDR3, the DNA is TGTACCATCAGTGAAGGGCGGTACAATGAGCAGTTCTTC.

Remarks on this clonotype: Just one base apart from a much larger clone, this may be a read error. The chain links TRBV6-1 to TRBJ2-1; no definite D call. Germline CDR1 and CDR2: MNHNS and SASEGT. This CDR3 spans 14 amino acids. The CDR3 bases are TGTGCCAGCAGTAAATTAAGTAGGAACAATGAGGAGTTCTTC. This sequence encodes CASSKLSRNNEEFF.

With respect to this clonotype: This could be a read error, since a much larger clone is one nucleotide away. V usage is TRBV5-5 and J usage is TRBJ2-7, with D possibly being TRBD2 (6 bases). Germline V gives CDR1 SGHKS, CDR2 YYEKEE (reference sequence). This CDR3 has 13 residues. V lost 0 bases, J lost 7 bases, and 11 bases lay in between. The CDR3 DNA reads as TGTGCCAGCAGCTTGGGACCCAGCGGGGAGCAGTACTTC. Protein sequence: CASSLGPSGEQYF.

Details on this clonotype: A much larger clonotype is one base distant, so this may be a read error. The genes are TRBV6-5 and TRBJ2-7; 8 bases match TRBD1. This CDR3 is built from 14 residues. In germline, CDR1 is MNHEY, CDR2 SVGAGI. CDR3 region: CTSSYYGTGTEQYF. The CDR3 coding sequence is TGTACCAGCAGTTACTACGGGACAGGAACCGAGCAGTACTTC.

This clonotype appeared many times. The gene calls are TRBV13 and TRBJ2-3; 11 bases map to TRBD2. Germline lookup yields CDR1 PRHDT and CDR2 FYEKMQ (reference sequence). The CDR3 sequence is 17 residues long. V shed 7 bases, J shed 2 bases, and the junction held 11 bases outside the gene matches. The CDR3 region has the DNA TGTGCCAGCATGAAGCCCGGGACTAGCGGTTCCACAGATACGCAGTATTTT. Protein sequence: CASMKPGTSGSTDTQYF.

As to this clonotype: A read error may explain this, as a much larger clone is one base away. Since the CDR3 does not end with the conserved phenylalanine or tryptophan, this likely comes from a read error. J is TRBJ2-7 and V is TRBV6-1, with 9 positions matching TRBD1. CDR1 and CDR2 from the germline V gene are MNHNS and SASEGT. The ends lost 11 bases at V and 8 bases at J; junction bases unmatched: 16. The CDR3 is made up of 14 amino acids. The CDR3 sequence: CAYRRGGTGTQQYL. The DNA for the CDR3 is TGTGCCTACCGGCGGGGCGGGACAGGGACCCAGCAGTACCTC.